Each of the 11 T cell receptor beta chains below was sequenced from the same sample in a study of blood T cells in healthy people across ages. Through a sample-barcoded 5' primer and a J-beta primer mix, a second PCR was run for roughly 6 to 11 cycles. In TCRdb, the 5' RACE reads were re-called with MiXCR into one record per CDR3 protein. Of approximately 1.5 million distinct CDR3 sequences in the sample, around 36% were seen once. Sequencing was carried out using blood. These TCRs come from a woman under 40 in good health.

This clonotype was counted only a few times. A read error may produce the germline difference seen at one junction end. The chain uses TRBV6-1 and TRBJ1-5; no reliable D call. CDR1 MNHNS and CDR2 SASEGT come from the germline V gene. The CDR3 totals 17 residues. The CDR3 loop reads CASGDQRAENSNQPQHF. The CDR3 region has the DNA TGTGCCAGCGGTGATCAAAGGGCCGAGAATAGCAATCAGCCCCAGCATTTT.

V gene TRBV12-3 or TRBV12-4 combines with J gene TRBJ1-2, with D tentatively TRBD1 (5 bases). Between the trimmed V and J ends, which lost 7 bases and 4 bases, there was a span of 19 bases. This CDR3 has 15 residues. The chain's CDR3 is CASTLRGGWGYGYTF. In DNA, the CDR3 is TGTGCCAGCACCCTAAGGGGAGGGTGGGGCTATGGCTACACCTTC.

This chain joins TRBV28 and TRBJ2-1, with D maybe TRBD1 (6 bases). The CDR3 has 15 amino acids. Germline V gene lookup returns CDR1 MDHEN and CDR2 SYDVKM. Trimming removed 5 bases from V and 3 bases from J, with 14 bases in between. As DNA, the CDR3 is TGTGCCAGCAGTCTTGACAGGCTAGGCTACAATGAGCAGTTCTTC. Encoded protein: CASSLDRLGYNEQFF. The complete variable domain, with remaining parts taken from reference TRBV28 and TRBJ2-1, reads DVKVTQSSRYLVKRTGEKVFLECVQDMDHENMFWYRQDPGLGLRLIYFSYDVKMKEKGDIPEGYSVSREKKERFSLILESASTNQTSMYLCASSLDRLGYNEQFFGPGTRLTVL.

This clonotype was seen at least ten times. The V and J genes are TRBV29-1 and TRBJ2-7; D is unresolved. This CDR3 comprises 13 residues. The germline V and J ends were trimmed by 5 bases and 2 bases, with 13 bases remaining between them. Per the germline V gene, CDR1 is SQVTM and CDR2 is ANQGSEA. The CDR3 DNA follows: TGCAGCGTTTCATCGTCCAGGACCTACGAGCAGTACTTC. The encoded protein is CSVSSSRTYEQYF.

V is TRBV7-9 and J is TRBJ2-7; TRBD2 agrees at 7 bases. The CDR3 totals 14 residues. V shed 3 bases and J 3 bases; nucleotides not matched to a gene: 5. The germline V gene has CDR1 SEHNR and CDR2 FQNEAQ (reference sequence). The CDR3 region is CASSFGRPDYEQYF. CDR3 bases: TGTGCCAGCAGCTTCGGGAGGCCCGACTACGAGCAGTACTTC.

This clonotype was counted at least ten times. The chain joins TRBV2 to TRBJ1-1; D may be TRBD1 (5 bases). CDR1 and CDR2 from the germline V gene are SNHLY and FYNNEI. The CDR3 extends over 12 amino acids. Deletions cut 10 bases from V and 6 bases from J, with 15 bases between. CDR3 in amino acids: CATHSRDPEAFF. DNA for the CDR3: TGTGCCACCCATAGCAGGGACCCTGAAGCTTTCTTT.

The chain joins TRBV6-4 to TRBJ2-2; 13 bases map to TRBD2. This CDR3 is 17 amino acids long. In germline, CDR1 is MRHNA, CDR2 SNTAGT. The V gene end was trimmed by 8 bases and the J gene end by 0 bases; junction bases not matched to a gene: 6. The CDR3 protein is CASAMTSGRSNTGELFF. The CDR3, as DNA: TGTGCCAGCGCCATGACTAGCGGGAGGTCGAACACCGGGGAGCTGTTTTTT.

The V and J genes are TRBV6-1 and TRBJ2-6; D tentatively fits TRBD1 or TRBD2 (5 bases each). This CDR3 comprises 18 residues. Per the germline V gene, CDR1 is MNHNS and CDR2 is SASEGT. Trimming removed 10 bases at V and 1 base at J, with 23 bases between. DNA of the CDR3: TGTGCCACCCTGCGAGGGGCGCTGGAAACTTCTGGGGCCAACGTCCTGACTTTC. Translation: CATLRGALETSGANVLTF.

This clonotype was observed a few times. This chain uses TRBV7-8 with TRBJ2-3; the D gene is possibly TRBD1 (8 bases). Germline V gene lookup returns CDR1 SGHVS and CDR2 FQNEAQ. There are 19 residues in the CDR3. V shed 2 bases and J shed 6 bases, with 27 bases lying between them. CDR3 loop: CASSLQSLREQGGRDTQYF. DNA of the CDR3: TGTGCCAGCAGCTTACAGAGCCTCCGGGAACAGGGGGGGAGGGATACGCAGTATTTT.

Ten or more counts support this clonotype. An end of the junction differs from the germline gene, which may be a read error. The CDR3 DNA follows: TGCGCCAGCACCCCCGGGACAGGGACCTACGAGCAGTACTTC. As protein: CASTPGTGTYEQYF. J is TRBJ2-7 and V is TRBV6-5; 9 nucleotides align to TRBD1. This CDR3 contains 14 residues. Germline V gene data show CDR1 as MNHEY and CDR2 as SVGAGI.

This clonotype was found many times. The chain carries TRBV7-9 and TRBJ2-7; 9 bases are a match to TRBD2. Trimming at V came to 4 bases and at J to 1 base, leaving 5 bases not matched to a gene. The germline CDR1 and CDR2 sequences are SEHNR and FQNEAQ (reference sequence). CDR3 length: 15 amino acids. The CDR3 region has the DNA TGTGCCAGCAGCTCATCAGCGGGAGGTTCCTACGAGCAGTACTTC. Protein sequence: CASSSSAGGSYEQYF.